This T cell receptor beta chain was recorded in a study of T cells in Graves' hyperthyroidism and ophthalmopathy. The study's findings and limits: In blood, most of the thyroid clonotypes expanded above 0.001 were also present.

What was amplified from RNA transcripts were TCR beta CDR3 regions. During a first-round RT-PCR of the TCR CDR3, the HTBI primer set was used. TCRdb re-called the multiplex PCR reads through MiXCR, storing one row per CDR3 protein. The sample has under 600,000 distinct CDR3 sequences, roughly 15% seen once. This clonotype was picked up a small number of times. Its target is not known. In germline, CDR1 is DFQATT, CDR2 SNEGSKA (reference sequence). This CDR3 is 17 amino acids long. J lost 4 bases, V lost 0 bases, and 10 bases had no gene match. The chain is built from TRBV20-1 and TRBJ2-1; 9 nucleotides agree with TRBD2. The TCR originated in a woman in her thirties or forties with Graves' ophthalmopathy. Sequenced material: blood. CDR3 sequence: CSARDLYRLAGYNEQFF. DNA for the CDR3: TGCAGTGCTAGAGATCTATATCGCCTAGCGGGATACAATGAGCAGTTCTTC.